The entry that follows covers one T cell receptor (beta chain) sequence. Antigen: not known. This sample was taken from a study of identical twins. The study, taken as a whole, reports: Abundant beta clonotypes from cord blood bore fewer insertions; memory repertoires lacked this pattern.

Germline CDR1 reads SEHNR; CDR2 reads FQNEAQ (reference sequence). This CDR3 is 13 amino acids long. The V and J ends lost 5 bases and 6 bases respectively, with 12 bases between them. TCRdb passed the 5' RACE reads through MiXCR, listing each CDR3 protein once. The data show more than 400,000 distinct CDR3 sequences, approximately 16% seen once. Separately, the same data were catalogued under a study of yellow fever vaccine responses in identical twins. That investigation notes: After vaccination, twins' T cell response reportedly seemed partly convergent, partly personalized.

The chain combines TRBV7-9 with TRBJ2-3; D not resolved. Input material: CD4+ T cells sorted from blood. The origin of this receptor is a woman between 18 and 29 years old in good health. The CDR3 here is CASSPQIPDTQYF. CDR3 nucleotide sequence: TGTGCCAGCAGCCCTCAAATTCCTGATACGCAGTATTTT.